This is a list of T cell receptor beta chains from one sample in a study of blood T cell repertoires in COVID-19. Assay: immunoSEQ multiplex PCR; the TCRdb copy retains only in-frame clones and omits some. Here the sample spans under 50,000 clones, 65% to 85% being singletons. Material: peripheral blood. Source of these receptors: a human donor with active or convalescent COVID-19. The donor label of this sample is uncertain. Each CDR3 is given with its conserved first and last residue. D genes are given only for firm matches. Only some rows state a clone size, as once, few, many or a class for expanded clones.

v_gene	j_gene	abundance	d_gene	CDR3nt	CDR3aa
TRBV3-1/TRBV3-2	TRBJ2-1	.	TRBD2	TGTGCCAGCAGCCAAGGGATGGGGGAGGGATACAATGAGCAGTTCTTC	CASSQGMGEGYNEQFF
TRBV19	TRBJ1-4	few	.	TGTGCCAGTATCGGGGTAACTAATGAAAAACTGTTTTTT	CASIGVTNEKLFF
TRBV6-9	TRBJ1-5	.	.	TGTGCCAGCAGTTATACTTCAGGGTATGATCAGCCCCAGCATTTT	CASSYTSGYDQPQHF
TRBV25-1	TRBJ1-6	.	TRBD1	TGTGCCAGCAGTGAACCTCGGACAGGGAACTATAATTCACCCCTCCACTTT	CASSEPRTGNYNSPLHF
TRBV3-1/TRBV3-2	TRBJ2-7	.	TRBD2	TGTGCCAGCAGCCATTGGTGGGAGGGCTCCTACGAGCAGTACTTC	CASSHWWEGSYEQYF
TRBV5-1	TRBJ2-7	.	.	TGCGCCAGCAGCTTGGTGGCGGGAAGCTCCTACGAGCAGTACTTC	CASSLVAGSSYEQYF
TRBV7-7	TRBJ2-2	.	TRBD2	TGTGCCAGCAGCTTACTAGCGGGAGAGGCCGGGGAGCTGTTTTTT	CASSLLAGEAGELFF
TRBV19	TRBJ2-6	.	TRBD1	TGTGCCAGTAGTACTGGACAGGCTGGGGCCAACGTCCTGACTTTC	CASSTGQAGANVLTF
TRBV28	TRBJ2-5	.	TRBD2	TGTGCCAGCAGTTTTACCCACCCAGCGGGAGGGCAAAAGACCCAGTACTTC	CASSFTHPAGGQKTQYF
TRBV7-2	TRBJ2-7	many	TRBD1	TGTGCCAGCAGCTTCGGACAGGGGACAGGGAACGAGCAGTACTTC	CASSFGQGTGNEQYF
TRBV25-1	TRBJ2-5	.	TRBD2	TGTGCCAGCACCCCAGCGGGAGGGGCCGAAGAGACCCAGTACTTC	CASTPAGGAEETQYF
TRBV13	TRBJ2-7	.	.	TGTGCCAGCAGCTTCCGCTCCTACGAGCAGTACTTC	CASSFRSYEQYF
TRBV27	TRBJ1-6	.	.	TGTGCCAGCAGTCGGGACTCCCGATCCAATAATTCACCCCTCCACTTT	CASSRDSRSNNSPLHF
TRBV24-1	TRBJ2-1	.	TRBD1	TGTGCCACCAGTGATTTGAGCAGGGGGAGTGAAAGGAATGAGCAGTTCTTC	CATSDLSRGSERNEQFF
TRBV28	TRBJ1-2	.	.	TGTGCCAGCAGTTTCCAGAGAAGGGAGGGCTACACCTTC	CASSFQRREGYTF
TRBV19	TRBJ1-6	once	.	TGTGCCAGTAGTATACCCGGGTTTAACTCACCCCTCCACTTT	CASSIPGFNSPLHF